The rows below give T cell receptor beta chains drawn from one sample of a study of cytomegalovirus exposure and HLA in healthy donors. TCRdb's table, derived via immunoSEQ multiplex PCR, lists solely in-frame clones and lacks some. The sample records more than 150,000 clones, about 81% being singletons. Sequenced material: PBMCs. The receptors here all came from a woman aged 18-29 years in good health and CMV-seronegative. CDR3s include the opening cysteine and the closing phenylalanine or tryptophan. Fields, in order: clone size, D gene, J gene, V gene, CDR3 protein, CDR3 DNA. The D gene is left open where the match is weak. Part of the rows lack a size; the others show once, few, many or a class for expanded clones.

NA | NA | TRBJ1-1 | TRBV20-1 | CSASYSGFF | TGCAGTGCTAGCTACAGCGGTTTCTTT
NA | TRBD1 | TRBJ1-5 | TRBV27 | CASRGDRGGQPQHF | TGTGCCAGCAGGGGCGACAGGGGAGGTCAGCCCCAGCATTTT
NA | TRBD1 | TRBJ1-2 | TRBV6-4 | CASSGTGQGYGYTF | TGTGCCAGCAGCGGGACAGGGCAGGGTTATGGCTACACCTTC
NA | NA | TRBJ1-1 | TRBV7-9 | CASSSGGDTEAFF | TGTGCCAGCAGCTCCGGGGGGGACACTGAAGCTTTCTTT
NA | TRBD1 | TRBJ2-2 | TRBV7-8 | CASSGDRDYTGELFF | TGTGCCAGCAGCGGGGACAGGGATTACACCGGGGAGCTGTTTTTT
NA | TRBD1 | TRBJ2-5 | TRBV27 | CASSMGTEETQYF | TGTGCCAGCAGTATGGGGACAGAAGAGACCCAGTACTTC
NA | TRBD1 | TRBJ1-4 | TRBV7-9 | CASSLGGPRQGTNEKLFF | TGTGCCAGCAGCTTAGGAGGACCCAGACAGGGAACAAATGAAAAACTGTTTTTT
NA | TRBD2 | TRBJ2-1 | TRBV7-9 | CASSFSGALNEQFF | TGTGCCAGCAGCTTTAGCGGGGCTCTCAATGAGCAGTTCTTC
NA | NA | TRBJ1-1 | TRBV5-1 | CASSLGGLVAEAFF | TGCGCCAGCAGCTTGGGAGGGTTGGTCGCTGAAGCTTTCTTT
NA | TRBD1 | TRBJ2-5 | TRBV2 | CASSEDRDRGETQYF | TGTGCCAGCAGTGAAGATAGGGACAGGGGTGAGACCCAGTACTTC
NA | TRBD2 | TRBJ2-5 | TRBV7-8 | CASRLSGGVRETQYF | TGTGCCAGCAGGCTTAGCGGGGGGGTCCGAGAGACCCAGTACTTC
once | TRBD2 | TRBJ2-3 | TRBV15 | CATSRGTSGTDTQYF | TGTGCCACCAGCAGAGGGACTAGCGGCACAGATACGCAGTATTTT
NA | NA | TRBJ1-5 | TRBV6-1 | CASSDPGSNQPQHF | TGTGCCAGCAGCGACCCCGGGAGCAATCAGCCCCAGCATTTT
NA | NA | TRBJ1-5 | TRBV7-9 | CASSSNRDKRHF | TGTGCCAGCAGCTCAAACCGGGATAAGCGGCATTTT
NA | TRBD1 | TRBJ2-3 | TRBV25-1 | CASSEPQGAGTDTQYF | TGTGCCAGCAGTGAACCACAGGGGGCTGGTACAGATACGCAGTATTTT
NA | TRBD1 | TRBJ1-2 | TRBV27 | CASRTGTGGNYGYTF | TGTGCCAGCAGGACCGGGACAGGGGGCAACTATGGCTACACCTTC
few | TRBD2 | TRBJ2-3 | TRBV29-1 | CSVSKLAGLYTDTQYF | TGCAGCGTCAGCAAGTTAGCGGGACTATACACAGATACGCAGTATTTT
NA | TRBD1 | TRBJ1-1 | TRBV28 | CASSLTDRENTEAFF | TGTGCCAGCAGTTTAACCGACAGGGAGAACACTGAAGCTTTCTTT
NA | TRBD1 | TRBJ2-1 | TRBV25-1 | CANSPGGQNEQFF | TGTGCCAACAGTCCTGGGGGACAGAATGAGCAGTTCTTC
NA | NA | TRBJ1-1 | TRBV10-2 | CASSGPPDRNTEAFF | TGCGCCAGCAGTGGCCCCCCGGACAGGAACACTGAAGCTTTCTTT
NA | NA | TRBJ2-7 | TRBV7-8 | CASSLVRDSVYF | TGTGCCAGCAGCTTAGTCCGGGACTCGGTGTACTTC
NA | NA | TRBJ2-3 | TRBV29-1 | CSVEDRSASSTDTQYF | TGCAGCGTTGAAGATCGGAGCGCTTCTAGCACAGATACGCAGTATTTT
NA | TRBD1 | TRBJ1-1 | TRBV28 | CASSLRQGSTFF | TGTGCCAGCAGTCTAAGACAGGGATCGACTTTCTTT
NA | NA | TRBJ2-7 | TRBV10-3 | CAISDPAGTYEQYF | TGTGCCATCAGTGACCCGGCAGGCACCTACGAGCAGTACTTC
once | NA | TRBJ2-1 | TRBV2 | CASAGYTSYNEQFF | TGTGCCAGCGCGGGGTACACCTCCTACAATGAGCAGTTCTTC
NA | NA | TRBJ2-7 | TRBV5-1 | CASSLSTGGTEQYF | TGCGCCAGCAGCCTGTCGACCGGAGGAACCGAGCAGTACTTC
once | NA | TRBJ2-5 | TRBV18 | CASSPGAQETQYF | TGTGCCAGCTCACCAGGGGCCCAAGAGACCCAGTACTTC
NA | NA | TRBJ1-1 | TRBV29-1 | CSVSPGTLNTEAFF | TGCAGCGTCAGTCCCGGGACTCTAAACACTGAAGCTTTCTTT
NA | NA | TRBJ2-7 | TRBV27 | CASSYGGGSANEQYF | TGTGCCAGCAGCTACGGGGGCGGGAGTGCCAACGAGCAGTACTTC
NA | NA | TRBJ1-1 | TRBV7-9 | CASSSDMNTEAFF | TGTGCCAGCAGCTCCGACATGAACACTGAAGCTTTCTTT
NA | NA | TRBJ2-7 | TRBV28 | CASTRWDKSYEQYF | TGTGCCAGCACTCGTTGGGACAAGTCCTACGAGCAGTACTTT
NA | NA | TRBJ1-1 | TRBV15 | CATSSGRGTEAFF | TGTGCCACCAGCAGCGGGCGGGGCACTGAAGCTTTCTTT
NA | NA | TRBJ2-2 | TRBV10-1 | CASSETAGGELFF | TGCGCCAGCAGTGAGACGGCGGGGGGGGAGCTGTTTTTT
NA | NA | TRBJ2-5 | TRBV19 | CASSMLYAGWETQYF | TGTGCCAGTAGTATGTTATATGCGGGGTGGGAGACCCAGTACTTC
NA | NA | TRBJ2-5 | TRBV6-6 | CASSYSRTQETQYF | TGTGCCAGCAGTTACTCTAGGACACAAGAGACCCAGTACTTC
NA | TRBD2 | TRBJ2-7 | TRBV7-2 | CASSFWTSGSPSLYEQYF | TGTGCCAGCAGCTTTTGGACTAGCGGGTCCCCCTCCTTGTACGAGCAGTACTTC
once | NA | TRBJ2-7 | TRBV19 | CASSTRGHEQYF | TGTGCCAGTAGTACCAGGGGCCACGAGCAGTACTTC
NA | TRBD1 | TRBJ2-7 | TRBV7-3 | CASSLTGQGFYEQYF | TGTGCCAGCAGCTTAACGGGACAGGGATTCTACGAGCAGTACTTC
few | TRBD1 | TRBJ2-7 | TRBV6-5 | CASTGGHYEQYF | TGTGCCAGCACAGGGGGTCATTACGAGCAGTACTTC
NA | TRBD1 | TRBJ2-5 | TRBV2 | CASSSDRDGTQYF | TGTGCCAGCAGTTCAGACAGGGATGGGACCCAGTACTTC
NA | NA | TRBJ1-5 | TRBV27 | CASSQQGSNQPQHF | TGTGCCAGCAGTCAACAGGGAAGCAATCAGCCCCAGCATTTT
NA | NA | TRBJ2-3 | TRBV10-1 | CASSGTSTDTQYF | TGCGCCAGCAGTGGGACTAGCACAGATACGCAGTATTTT
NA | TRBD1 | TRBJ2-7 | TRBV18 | CASSRGLSYEQYF | TGTGCCAGCTCAAGGGGGCTATCCTACGAGCAGTACTTC